The clone carrying this T cell receptor beta chain appeared a few times. The antigen remains undetermined. Primed by a sample-barcoded 5' primer and a J-beta primer mix, a second PCR proceeded for about 6 to 12 cycles. In TCRdb, the 5' RACE reads were re-called with MiXCR into one record per CDR3 protein. The data show approximately 1.5 million distinct CDR3 sequences, roughly two fifths seen once. This entry comes from a study of blood T cells in healthy people across ages. Whole-study findings and limits: The study could not conclusively compare naive and antigen-experienced cells, given its unsorted PBMCs. Per-million-T-cell TCR beta diversity fell roughly linearly with age.

Per the germline V gene, CDR1 is SGHRS and CDR2 is YFSETQ. The CDR3 totals 14 residues. Deletions cut 0 bases from V and 8 bases from J, with 12 bases between. This sequence joins TRBV5-1 and TRBJ2-1; no firm D call. Material for sequencing was blood. This receptor was identified in a woman under 30 in good health. In nucleotides, the CDR3 is TGCGCCAGCAGCTTGGCCTTGGATCTAGATGAGCAGTTCTTC. Protein sequence: CASSLALDLDEQFF.